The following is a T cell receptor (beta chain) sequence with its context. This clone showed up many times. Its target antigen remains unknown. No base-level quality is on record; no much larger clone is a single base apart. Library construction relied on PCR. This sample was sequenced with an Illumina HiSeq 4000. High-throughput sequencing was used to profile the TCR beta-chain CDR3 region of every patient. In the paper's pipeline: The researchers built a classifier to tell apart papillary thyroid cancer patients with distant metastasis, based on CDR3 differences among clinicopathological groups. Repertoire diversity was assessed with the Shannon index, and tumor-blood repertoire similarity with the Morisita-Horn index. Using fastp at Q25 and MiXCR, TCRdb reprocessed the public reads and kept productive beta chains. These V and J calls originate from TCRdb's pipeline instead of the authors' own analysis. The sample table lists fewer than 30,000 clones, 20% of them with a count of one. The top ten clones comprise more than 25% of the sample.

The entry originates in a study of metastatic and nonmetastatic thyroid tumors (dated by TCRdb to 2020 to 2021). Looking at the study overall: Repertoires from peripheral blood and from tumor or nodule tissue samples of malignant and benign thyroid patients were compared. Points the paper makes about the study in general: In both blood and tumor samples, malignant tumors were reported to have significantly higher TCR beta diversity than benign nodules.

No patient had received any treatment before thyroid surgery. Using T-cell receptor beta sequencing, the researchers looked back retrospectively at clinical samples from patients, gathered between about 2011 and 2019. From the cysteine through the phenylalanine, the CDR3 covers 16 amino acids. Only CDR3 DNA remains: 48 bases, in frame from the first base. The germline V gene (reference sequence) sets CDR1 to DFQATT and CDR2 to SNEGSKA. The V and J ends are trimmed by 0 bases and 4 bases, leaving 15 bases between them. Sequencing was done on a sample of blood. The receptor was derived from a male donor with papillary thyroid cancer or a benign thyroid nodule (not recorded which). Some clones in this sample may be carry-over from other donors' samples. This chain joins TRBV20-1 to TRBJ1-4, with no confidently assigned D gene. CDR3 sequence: CSARDPRYSSNEKLFF. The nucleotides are TGCAGTGCTAGAGATCCCCGATACTCGAGTAATGAAAAACTGTTTTTT.